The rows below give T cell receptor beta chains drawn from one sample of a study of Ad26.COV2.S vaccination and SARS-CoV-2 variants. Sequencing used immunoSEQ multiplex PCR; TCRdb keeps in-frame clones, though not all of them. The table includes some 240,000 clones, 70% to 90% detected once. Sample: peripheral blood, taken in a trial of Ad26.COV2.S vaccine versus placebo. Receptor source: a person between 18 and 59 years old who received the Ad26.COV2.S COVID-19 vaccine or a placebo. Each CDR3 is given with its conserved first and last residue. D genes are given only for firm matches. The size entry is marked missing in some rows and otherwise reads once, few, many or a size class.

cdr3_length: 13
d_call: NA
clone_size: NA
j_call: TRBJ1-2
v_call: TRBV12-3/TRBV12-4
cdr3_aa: CASRSGAVYGYTF
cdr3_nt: TGTGCCAGCAGGTCGGGGGCCGTCTATGGCTACACCTTC

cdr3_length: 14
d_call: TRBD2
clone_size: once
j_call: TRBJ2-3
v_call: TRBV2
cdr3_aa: CASSESLAGDTQYF
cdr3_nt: TGTGCCAGCAGTGAATCCCTAGCGGGGGATACGCAGTATTTT

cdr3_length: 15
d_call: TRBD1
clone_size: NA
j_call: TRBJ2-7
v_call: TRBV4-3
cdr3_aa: CASSQLTGGSYEQYF
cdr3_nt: TGCGCCAGCAGCCAATTAACAGGGGGGTCCTACGAGCAGTACTTC

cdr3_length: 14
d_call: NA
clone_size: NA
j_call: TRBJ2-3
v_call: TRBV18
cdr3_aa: CASSPSTFEDTQYF
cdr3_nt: TGTGCCAGCTCACCGTCGACTTTTGAAGATACGCAGTATTTT

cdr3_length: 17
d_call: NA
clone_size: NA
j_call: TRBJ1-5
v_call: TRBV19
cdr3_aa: CASSNRRTALFNQPQHF
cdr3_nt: TGTGCCAGTAGTAATCGCCGGACAGCCCTTTTCAATCAGCCCCAGCATTTT

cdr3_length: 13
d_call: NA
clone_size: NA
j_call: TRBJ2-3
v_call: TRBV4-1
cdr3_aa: CASSQGVGDTQYF
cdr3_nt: TGCGCCAGCAGCCAAGGGGTCGGTGATACGCAGTATTTT

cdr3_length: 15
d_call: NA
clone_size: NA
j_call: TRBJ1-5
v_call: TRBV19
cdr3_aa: CASRLQAYSNQPQHF
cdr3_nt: TGTGCCAGTAGACTACAGGCCTATAGCAATCAGCCCCAGCATTTT

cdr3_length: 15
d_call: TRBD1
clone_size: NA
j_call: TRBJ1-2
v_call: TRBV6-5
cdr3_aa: CASSTDRGPNYGYTF
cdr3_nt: TGTGCCAGCAGTACCGACAGGGGCCCTAACTATGGCTACACCTTC

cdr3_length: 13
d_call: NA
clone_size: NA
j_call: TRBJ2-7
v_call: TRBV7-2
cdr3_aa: CASTVGRSYEQYF
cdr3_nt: TGTGCCAGCACAGTCGGTCGCTCCTACGAGCAGTACTTC

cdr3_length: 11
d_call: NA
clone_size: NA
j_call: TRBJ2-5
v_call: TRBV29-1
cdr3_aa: CSSLTGETQYF
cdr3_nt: TGCAGCTCACTTACTGGGGAGACCCAGTACTTC

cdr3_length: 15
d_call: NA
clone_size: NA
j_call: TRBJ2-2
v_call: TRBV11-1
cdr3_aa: CASSPDLSNTGELFF
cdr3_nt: TGTGCCAGCAGCCCGGACTTGTCGAACACCGGGGAGCTGTTTTTT

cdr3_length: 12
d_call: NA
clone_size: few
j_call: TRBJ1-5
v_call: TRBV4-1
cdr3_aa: CASSQVNQPQHF
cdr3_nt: TGCGCCAGCAGCCAAGTTAATCAGCCCCAGCATTTT

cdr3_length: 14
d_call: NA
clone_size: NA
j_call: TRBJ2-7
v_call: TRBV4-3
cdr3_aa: CASSQGVNSYEQYF
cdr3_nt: TGCGCCAGCAGCCAAGGCGTGAACTCCTACGAGCAGTACTTC

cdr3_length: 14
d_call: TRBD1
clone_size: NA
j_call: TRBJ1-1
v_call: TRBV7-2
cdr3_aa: CASSLAQGAAEAFF
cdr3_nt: TGTGCCAGCAGCTTAGCACAGGGGGCGGCTGAAGCTTTCTTT

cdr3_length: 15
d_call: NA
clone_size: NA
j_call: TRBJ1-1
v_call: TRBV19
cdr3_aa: CASTLGGFLNTEAFF
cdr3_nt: TGTGCCAGTACCCTGGGGGGCTTCCTGAACACTGAAGCTTTCTTT

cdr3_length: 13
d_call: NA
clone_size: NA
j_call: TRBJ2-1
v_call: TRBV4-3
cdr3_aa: CASSQDGRVEQFF
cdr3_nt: TGCGCCAGCAGCCAAGATGGACGCGTAGAGCAGTTCTTC

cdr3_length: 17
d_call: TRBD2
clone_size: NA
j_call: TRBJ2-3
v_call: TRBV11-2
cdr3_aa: CASSLGLAGDWTDTQYF
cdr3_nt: TGTGCCAGCAGCTTAGGTCTAGCGGGAGATTGGACAGATACGCAGTATTTT

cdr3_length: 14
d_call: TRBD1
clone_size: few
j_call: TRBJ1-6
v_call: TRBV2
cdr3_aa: CASRETGINSPLHF
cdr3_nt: TGTGCCAGCAGGGAGACAGGGATCAATTCACCCCTCCACTTT

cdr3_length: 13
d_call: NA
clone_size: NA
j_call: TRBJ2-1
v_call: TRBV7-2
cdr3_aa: CASSLRGANEQFF
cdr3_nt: TGTGCCAGCAGCTTAAGAGGGGCCAATGAGCAGTTCTTC

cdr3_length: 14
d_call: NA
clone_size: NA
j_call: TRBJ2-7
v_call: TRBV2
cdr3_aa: CASRGTVTSYEQYF
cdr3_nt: TGTGCCAGCAGAGGCACAGTGACTTCCTACGAGCAGTACTTC

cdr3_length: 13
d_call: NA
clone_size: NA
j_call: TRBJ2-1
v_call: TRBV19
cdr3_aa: CATGRGNNNEQFF
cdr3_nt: TGTGCCACCGGCCGGGGAAACAACAATGAGCAGTTCTTC

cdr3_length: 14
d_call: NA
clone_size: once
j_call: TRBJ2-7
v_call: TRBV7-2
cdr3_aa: CASSLYGTGYEQYF
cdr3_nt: TGTGCCAGCAGCCTATACGGGACGGGATACGAGCAGTACTTC

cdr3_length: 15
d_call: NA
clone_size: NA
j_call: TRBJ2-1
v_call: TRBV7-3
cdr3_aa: CASSLRQALYNEQFF
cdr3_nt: TGTGCCAGCAGCTTAAGGCAGGCGCTCTACAATGAGCAGTTCTTC

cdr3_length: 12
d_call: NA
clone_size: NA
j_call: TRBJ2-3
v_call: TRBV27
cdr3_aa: CASSLAGDTQYF
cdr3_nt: TGTGCCAGCAGTTTAGCAGGAGATACGCAGTATTTT

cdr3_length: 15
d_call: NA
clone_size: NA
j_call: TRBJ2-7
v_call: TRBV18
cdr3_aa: CASSGPGSGHYEQYF
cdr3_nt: TGTGCCAGCTCAGGGCCGGGCAGCGGACACTACGAGCAGTACTTC

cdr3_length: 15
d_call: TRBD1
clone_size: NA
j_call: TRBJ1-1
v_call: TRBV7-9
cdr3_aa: CASSFEGTGRTEAFF
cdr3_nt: TGTGCCAGCAGCTTTGAAGGGACAGGGAGAACTGAAGCTTTCTTT

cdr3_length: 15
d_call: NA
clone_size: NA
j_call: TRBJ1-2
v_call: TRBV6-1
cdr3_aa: CASSEAPGPDYGYTF
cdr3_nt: TGTGCCAGCAGTGAAGCGCCCGGGCCGGACTATGGCTACACCTTC

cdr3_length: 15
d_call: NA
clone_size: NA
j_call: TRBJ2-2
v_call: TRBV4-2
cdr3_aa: CASSLNRDPVGELFF
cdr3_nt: TGTGCCAGCAGCCTCAACCGGGACCCCGTCGGGGAGCTGTTTTTT

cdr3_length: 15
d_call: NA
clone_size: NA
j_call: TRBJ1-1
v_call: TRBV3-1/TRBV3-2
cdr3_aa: CASSQNYGGDGEAFF
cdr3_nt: TGTGCCAGCAGCCAAAACTACGGGGGGGATGGTGAAGCTTTCTTT

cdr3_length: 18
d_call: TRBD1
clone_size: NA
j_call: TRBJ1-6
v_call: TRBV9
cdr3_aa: CASSVEGDRGFYNSPLHF
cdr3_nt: TGTGCCAGCAGCGTAGAGGGTGACAGGGGGTTCTATAATTCACCCCTCCACTTT

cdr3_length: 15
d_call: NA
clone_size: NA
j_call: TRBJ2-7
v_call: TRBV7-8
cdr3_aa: CASSLARDKVYEQYF
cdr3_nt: TGTGCCAGCAGCTTAGCTAGGGACAAGGTCTACGAGCAGTACTTC

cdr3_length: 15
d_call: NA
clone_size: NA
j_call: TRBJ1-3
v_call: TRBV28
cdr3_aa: CASAFAGRRGNTIYF
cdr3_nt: TGTGCCAGCGCCTTTGCTGGCCGGCGAGGAAACACCATATATTTT

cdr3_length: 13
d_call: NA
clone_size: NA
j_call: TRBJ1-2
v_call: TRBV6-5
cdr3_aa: CASSAGSTYGYTF
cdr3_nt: TGTGCCAGCAGCGCGGGGAGTACTTATGGCTACACCTTC

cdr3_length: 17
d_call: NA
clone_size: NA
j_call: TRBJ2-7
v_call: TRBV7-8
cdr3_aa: CASSLASGPLETYEQYF
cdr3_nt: TGTGCCAGCAGCTTAGCCTCCGGTCCGTTAGAGACCTACGAGCAGTACTTC

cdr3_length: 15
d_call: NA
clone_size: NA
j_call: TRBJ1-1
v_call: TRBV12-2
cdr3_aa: CASRFPRRGRTEAFF
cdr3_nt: TGTGCAAGTCGCTTCCCTAGGAGGGGGAGGACTGAAGCTTTCTTT

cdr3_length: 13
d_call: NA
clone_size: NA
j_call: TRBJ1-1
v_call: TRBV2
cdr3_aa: CASSEIWGLEAFF
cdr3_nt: TGTGCCAGCAGTGAGATTTGGGGTCTTGAAGCTTTCTTT

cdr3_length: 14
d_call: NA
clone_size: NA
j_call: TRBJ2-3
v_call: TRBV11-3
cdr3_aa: CASSLTRAADTQYF
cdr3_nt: TGTGCCAGCAGCTTGACCCGAGCAGCAGATACGCAGTATTTT

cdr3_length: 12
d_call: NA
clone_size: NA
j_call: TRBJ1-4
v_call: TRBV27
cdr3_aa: CASKGVGEKLFF
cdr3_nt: TGTGCCAGCAAGGGTGTCGGTGAAAAACTGTTTTTT

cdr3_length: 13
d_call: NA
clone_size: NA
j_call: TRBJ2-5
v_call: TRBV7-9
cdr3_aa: CASSLATTETQYF
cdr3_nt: TGTGCCAGCAGCTTAGCGACGACGGAGACCCAGTACTTC

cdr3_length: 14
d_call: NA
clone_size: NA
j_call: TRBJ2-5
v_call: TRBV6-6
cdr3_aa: CASIRQGPKETQYF
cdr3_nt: TGTGCCAGCATTAGACAAGGGCCCAAAGAGACCCAGTACTTC

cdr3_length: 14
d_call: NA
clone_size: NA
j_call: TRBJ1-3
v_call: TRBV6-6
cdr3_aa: CASSYEAIGNTIYF
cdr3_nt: TGTGCCAGCAGTTACGAGGCAATTGGAAACACCATATATTTT

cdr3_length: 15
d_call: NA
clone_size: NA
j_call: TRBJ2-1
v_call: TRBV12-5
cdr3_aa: CASGFVADSYNEQFF
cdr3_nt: TGTGCTAGTGGTTTCGTAGCGGACTCCTACAATGAGCAGTTCTTC

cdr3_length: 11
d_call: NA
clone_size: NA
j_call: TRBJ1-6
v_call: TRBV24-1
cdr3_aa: CATTGDWTLHF
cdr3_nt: TGTGCCACCACAGGCGATTGGACCCTCCACTTT

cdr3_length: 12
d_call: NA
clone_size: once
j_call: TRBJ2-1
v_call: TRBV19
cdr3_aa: CASQRGSGEQFF
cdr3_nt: TGTGCCAGCCAAAGAGGGAGCGGTGAGCAGTTCTTC

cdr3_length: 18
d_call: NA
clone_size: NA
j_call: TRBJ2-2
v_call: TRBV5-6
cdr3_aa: CASSLTGWGQRAAGELFF
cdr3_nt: TGTGCCAGCAGCTTGACCGGCTGGGGGCAGAGGGCTGCCGGGGAGCTGTTTTTT

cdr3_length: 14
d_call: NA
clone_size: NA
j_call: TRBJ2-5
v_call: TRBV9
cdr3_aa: CASSVLDNQETQYF
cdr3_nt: TGTGCCAGCAGCGTCCTGGACAACCAAGAGACCCAGTACTTC